The 15 T cell receptor beta chains below were found in one sample sequenced in a study of PD-1 blockade in classical Hodgkin lymphoma. TCRdb keeps only in-frame clones here, not all; method: immunoSEQ multiplex PCR. Among about 13,000 clones listed, roughly 78% were seen once. Relapses following autologous stem cell transplantation were seen in all patients, with brentuximab vedotin exposure varying. The starting material was peripheral blood mononuclear cells (PBMCs), obtained at baseline. The source is a human donor with classical Hodgkin lymphoma.

This clone was seen only a few times. V and J are TRBV6-6 and TRBJ1-4; D unclear. CDR1 and CDR2 from the germline V gene are MNHNY and SVGAGI (reference sequence). V lost 2 bases to trimming and J lost 0 bases, with 7 bases between them. The CDR3 is 15 amino acids. DNA for the CDR3: TGTGCCAGCAGTTACCCCAAGTCAACTAATGAAAAACTGTTTTTT. Translated, it gives CASSYPKSTNEKLFF.

The chain carries TRBV6-1 and TRBJ1-1; tentative D call: TRBD1 (6 bases). V lost 8 bases, J lost 6 bases, and 16 bases lay in between. CDR1 and CDR2 (germline): MNHNS, SASEGT. The CDR3 has 13 residues. CDR3 sequence: CASGRTGTPEAFF. CDR3 coding DNA: TGTGCCAGCGGAAGGACCGGGACACCTGAAGCTTTCTTT.

The CDR3: CASSYSTSTEQFF. The CDR3 DNA is TGTGCCAGCAGTTACTCGACCAGCACTGAGCAGTTCTTC. The chain couples TRBV6-5 to TRBJ2-1; D is uncertain. This CDR3 is 13 amino acids long. The germline V gene has CDR1 MNHEY and CDR2 SVGAGI. The V end was cut by 0 bases, the J end by 9 bases, with 9 bases between.

The CDR3 DNA is TGTGCCAGTAGTGTCCCAGGACAGGGGGGCGGCTACACCTTC. Protein sequence: CASSVPGQGGGYTF. The chain recombines TRBV19 with TRBJ1-2, with TRBD1 matching over 10 bases. The CDR3 runs 14 residues. V shed 5 bases and J 8 bases; nucleotides not matched to a gene: 8. Germline CDR1 is LNHDA and CDR2 is SQIVND (reference sequence).

This clone was observed a few times. The genes are TRBV7-6 and TRBJ1-2; D not resolved. Per germline, CDR1 SGHVS and CDR2 FNYEAQ. The CDR3 spans 14 residues. The V end was cut by 4 bases, the J end by 8 bases, with 17 bases between. The CDR3, as DNA: TGTGCCAGCAGCTCGATGGCGGTCGGAACCGGCTACACCTTC. This translates into CASSSMAVGTGYTF.

This clone was detected only a few times. The rearrangement links TRBV13 to TRBJ2-2; TRBD1 matches at 7 bases. The CDR3 runs 14 residues. Per germline, CDR1 PRHDT and CDR2 FYEKMQ (reference sequence). J lost 2 bases, V lost 5 bases, and 2 bases had no gene match. The CDR3 nucleotides are TGTGCCAGCAGCCGACAGGGAAACACCGGGGAGCTGTTTTTT. Residues: CASSRQGNTGELFF.

This chain joins TRBV10-3 and TRBJ2-3; 7 bases are shared with TRBD1. The germline CDR1 and CDR2 sequences are ENHRY and SYGVKD. There are 13 residues in the CDR3. Unmatched junction bases numbered 5, after V lost 10 bases and J lost 1 base. The CDR3 spells CATRDSRTDTQYF. As DNA, the CDR3 is TGTGCCACCCGGGACAGCCGCACAGATACGCAGTATTTT.

V and J are TRBV11-2 and TRBJ2-3; the D gene is possibly TRBD2 (6 bases). This CDR3 has 15 residues. Germline loops: CDR1 SGHAT, CDR2 FQNNGV. The V and J ends lost 5 bases and 2 bases respectively, with 14 bases between them. This chain's CDR3 is CASSREGLNTDTQYF. The CDR3, as DNA: TGTGCCAGCAGCCGAGAGGGACTTAACACAGATACGCAGTATTTT.

The rearrangement joins TRBV11-2 to TRBJ2-1; TRBD1 agrees at 8 bases. Germline trimming cut 1 base from V and 5 bases from J; bases unmatched to any gene: 4. Germline-derived CDR1 and CDR2 are SGHAT and FQNNGV. The CDR3 length is 15 residues. CDR3 residues: CASSLARDRHNEQFF. As DNA, the CDR3 is TGTGCCAGCAGCTTAGCCCGGGACAGGCACAATGAGCAGTTCTTC.

The chain joins TRBV9 to TRBJ1-1, with 11 bases fitting TRBD1. Per germline, CDR1 SGDLS and CDR2 YYNGEE. The V and J ends lost 4 bases and 2 bases, in that order; junction bases with no gene match: 7. The CDR3 loop spans 16 amino acids. The CDR3 DNA sequence: TGTGCCAGCAGCCCCGGGACAGGGGGGTTAAACACTGAAGCTTTCTTT. It is translated as CASSPGTGGLNTEAFF.

The chain links TRBV7-6 to TRBJ1-3; 7 nucleotides agree with TRBD1. This CDR3 comprises 17 residues. Germline assignment: CDR1 SGHVS and CDR2 FNYEAQ. With V trimmed by 5 bases and J by 4 bases, 14 bases remained unmatched. The DNA for the CDR3 is TGTGCCAGCAGCCCAAACAGGGGCCCTATGCAAGGAAACACCATATATTTT. As protein: CASSPNRGPMQGNTIYF.

The chain uses TRBV28 and TRBJ1-2; the D is unclear. This CDR3 is built from 13 residues. The V end lost 0 bases, the J end lost 4 bases, and 6 bases lay between the germline ends. Germline V gene lookup returns CDR1 MDHEN and CDR2 SYDVKM. This CDR3 reads CASSLWHTYGYTF. CDR3 coding DNA: TGTGCCAGCAGTTTATGGCATACCTATGGCTACACCTTC.

CDR3 loop: CASRRDGGNYGYTF. The CDR3 DNA follows: TGCGCCAGCAGAAGGGACGGGGGGAACTATGGCTACACCTTC. The V call is TRBV5-1, the J call TRBJ1-2; weak D call: TRBD1 (5 bases). The germline V and J ends were trimmed by 5 bases and 2 bases, with 13 bases remaining between them. The CDR3 loop spans 14 amino acids. Germline V lookup: CDR1 SGHRS, CDR2 YFSETQ.

The chain has TRBV9 and TRBJ2-1; 9 bases fit TRBD2. CDR1 and CDR2 (germline): SGDLS, YYNGEE. This CDR3 has 18 amino acids. J lost 0 bases, V lost 2 bases, and 9 bases had no gene match. The CDR3 is CASSVSSGIFSSYNEQFF. The CDR3 DNA reads as TGTGCCAGCAGCGTTTCTAGCGGGATCTTCAGCTCCTACAATGAGCAGTTCTTC.

In its sample, this clone was seen once. V is TRBV27 and J is TRBJ1-4; D is perhaps TRBD1 (6 bases). Germline assignment: CDR1 MNHEY and CDR2 SMNVEV (reference sequence). The V end was cut by 6 bases, the J end by 5 bases, with 13 bases between. This CDR3 has 14 residues. CDR3 bases: TGTGCCAGCAGGGGGGGGCCGAAAAATGAAAAACTGTTTTTT. Encoded protein: CASRGGPKNEKLFF.